This T cell receptor beta chain stems from a study of blood T cell repertoires in COVID-19. Study-level information: Researchers got acute and convalescent COVID-19 samples from the United States, Italy and Spain. Nucleic acid was either cDNA or gDNA, and it came from T cells, B-cell-depleted T cells, or PBMCs.

Original methodology: Amplified reference gene primers provided the basis for estimating nucleated cell counts. Sequencing was performed with immunoSEQ multiplex PCR; in TCRdb, only in-frame clones are kept and a portion is missing. V, J and clone size reflect that table, while D and trimming were determined from the DNA. The repertoire consists of a few hundred thousand clones, with nearly 90% occurring once and the leading ten covering roughly 3%. CDR3 length equals 18 residues. The table lists this clone with a count of one. The specimen was peripheral blood. The source is a man aged 18 to 30 with active or convalescent COVID-19. The rearrangement uses TRBV21-1 and TRBJ2-4; TRBD1, as called in the table, went unchecked against the DNA. TRBV21-1 is a pseudogene segment. The CDR3 region is CASSKVRDRGDSKNIQYF. Written as DNA, the CDR3 is TGTGCCAGCAGCAAAGTCCGCGACAGGGGCGACTCAAAAAACATTCAGTACTTC.